What follows are 20 T cell receptor beta chains derived from one specimen sequenced in a study of CD8 T cells in Susac syndrome. RNA was extracted with the RNeasy kit, and a quantity of roughly 0.5 to 1 ug was reverse transcribed using random hexamers. TCRdb re-called the immunoSEQ multiplex PCR reads through MiXCR, storing one row per CDR3 protein. The sample lists some 96,000 distinct CDR3 sequences; about 96% were seen once. The sample was CD8+ T cells from PBMCs. These receptors all stem from a human donor with Susac syndrome.

CDR3 amino acids: CSASGHGTNEKLFF. In DNA, the CDR3 is TGCAGTGCTAGTGGCCATGGAACTAATGAAAAACTGTTTTTT. The chain recombines TRBV20-1 with TRBJ1-4; no firm D call. Trimming took 3 bases from V and 1 from J, leaving 9 bases between them. The CDR3 spans 14 residues. Germline CDR1 reads DFQATT; CDR2 reads SNEGSKA (reference sequence).

CDR3 DNA: TGTGCCAGCAGTCCTATCTACGAGCAGTACTTC. The encoded protein is CASSPIYEQYF. The J gene is TRBJ2-7, the V gene TRBV2; D unclear. The V gene lost 5 bases and the J gene lost 3 bases, with 5 bases spanning the gap. CDR3 length: 11 residues. The germline V gene encodes CDR1 SNHLY and CDR2 FYNNEI.

The chain has TRBV27 and TRBJ2-7; D not resolved. Germline V lookup: CDR1 MNHEY, CDR2 SMNVEV (reference sequence). Trimming took 4 bases from V and 3 from J, leaving 10 bases between them. The CDR3 is 13 amino acids. The CDR3 loop reads CASSYRRNYEQYF. The CDR3 DNA reads as TGTGCCAGCAGTTATAGACGGAACTACGAGCAGTACTTC.

This sequence joins TRBV5-6 and TRBJ2-1; TRBD2 aligns across 10 bases. The CDR3 runs 16 residues. Germline V gives CDR1 SGHDT, CDR2 YYEEEE. Trimming cost V 0 bases and J 7 bases; bases outside gene matches: 7. This chain's CDR3 is CASSLVASGSWNEQFF. In DNA, the CDR3 is TGTGCCAGCAGCTTGGTTGCTAGCGGGAGTTGGAATGAGCAGTTCTTC.

The chain joins TRBV4-1 to TRBJ2-3; 10 bases are a match to TRBD2. CDR1 MGHRA and CDR2 YSYEKL come from the germline V gene. This CDR3 comprises 15 residues. V dropped 2 bases and J dropped 2; count of bases not matched to a gene: 1. The CDR3 loop reads CASSQTSGNTDTQYF. The CDR3 DNA reads as TGCGCCAGCAGCCAAACTAGCGGGAACACAGATACGCAGTATTTT.

The V gene is TRBV20-1, the J gene TRBJ1-1, with D tentatively TRBD1 (5 bases). Between the trimmed V and J ends, which lost 1 base and 3 bases, there was a span of 9 bases. The CDR3 sequence is 13 residues long. The germline V gene has CDR1 DFQATT and CDR2 SNEGSKA (reference sequence). The CDR3 DNA follows: TGCAGTGCTAGAGGGCAGGGCCACACTGAAGCTTTCTTT. This sequence encodes CSARGQGHTEAFF.

The chain links TRBV29-1 to TRBJ2-1; 8 nucleotides agree with TRBD2. Germline V gives CDR1 SQVTM, CDR2 ANQGSEA. The CDR3 has 13 residues. V gave up 5 bases and J gave up 5 bases; unmatched junction bases: 5. The CDR3 coding sequence is TGCAGCGTTTTTACTAGCGGTGACAATGAGCAGTTCTTC. It yields the protein CSVFTSGDNEQFF.

This chain connects TRBV19 to TRBJ1-2; D possibly corresponds to TRBD1 (6 bases). V was cut by 3 bases and J by 4 bases, with 9 bases left in between. CDR3 length: 13 residues. Germline V gives CDR1 LNHDA, CDR2 SQIVND (reference sequence). The CDR3 spells CASSMDSSYGYTF. The CDR3 coding sequence is TGTGCCAGTAGTATGGACAGCTCCTATGGCTACACCTTC. Drawing the rest from reference TRBV19 and TRBJ1-2, the complete variable domain is DGGITQSPKYLFRKEGQNVTLSCEQNLNHDAMYWYRQDPGQGLRLIYYSQIVNDFQKGDIAEGYSVSREKKESFPLTVTSAQKNPTAFYLCASSMDSSYGYTFGSGTRLTVV.

This rearrangement joins TRBV20-1 to TRBJ2-3; unclear D gene. The germline V and J ends were trimmed by 2 bases and 5 bases, with 5 bases remaining between them. The germline CDR1 and CDR2 sequences are DFQATT and SNEGSKA (reference sequence). The CDR3 sequence is 11 residues long. The CDR3 is CSARILDTQYF. The CDR3 nucleotides read TGCAGTGCTAGAATTTTAGATACGCAGTATTTT.

The gene calls are TRBV4-2 and TRBJ1-1; possibly TRBD1 for D (5 bases). CDR3 length equals 16 residues. Germline lookup yields CDR1 LGHNA and CDR2 YNFKEQ. V was cut by 0 bases and J by 4 bases, with 15 bases left in between. The CDR3 DNA follows: TGTGCCAGCAGCCAAGAAATAGTCGGGACGACCACTGAAGCTTTCTTT. It translates to CASSQEIVGTTTEAFF.

The V call is TRBV24-1, the J call TRBJ2-7; D gene uncertain. The V gene's germline CDR1 is KGHDR and CDR2 SFDVKD. Trimming pared 1 base from V and 5 bases from J, leaving 5 bases between. This CDR3 has 12 amino acids. This CDR3 is CATSDFKDEQYF. In DNA, the CDR3 is TGTGCCACCAGTGATTTCAAAGACGAGCAGTACTTC.

This chain uses TRBV5-1 with TRBJ1-1; no clear D gene. CDR1 is SGHRS, CDR2 YFSETQ, per germline. V was cut by 6 bases and J by 5 bases, with 11 bases left in between. This CDR3 region has 12 residues. For the CDR3, the DNA is TGCGCCAGCAACCGGGGAGGGACTGAAGCTTTCTTT. It yields the protein CASNRGGTEAFF.

This chain joins TRBV29-1 and TRBJ2-2; D gene ambiguous. The CDR3 runs 13 residues. With 4 bases removed from V and 2 bases from J, the gap between germline ends came to 8 bases. Germline-derived CDR1 and CDR2 are SQVTM and ANQGSEA. The CDR3, as DNA: TGCAGCGTTGGGGCAGATAACACCGGGGAGCTGTTTTTT. Its translation: CSVGADNTGELFF.

CDR3 nucleotide sequence: TGCGCCAGCAGCCAAGGGGTGGGGGACGAGCAGTACTTC. Translated: CASSQGVGDEQYF. J is TRBJ2-7 and V is TRBV4-1; perhaps D is TRBD1 or TRBD2 (5 bases each). Germline V gene data show CDR1 as MGHRA and CDR2 as YSYEKL. The germline V and J ends were trimmed by 1 base and 5 bases, with 9 bases remaining between them. The CDR3 is 13 amino acids.

J is TRBJ2-1 and V is TRBV9; D not certain. Per germline, CDR1 SGDLS and CDR2 YYNGEE. The V gene lost 0 bases and the J gene lost 7 bases, with 5 bases spanning the gap. This CDR3 region has 12 residues. CDR3 residues: CASSVDGNEQFF. CDR3 nucleotide sequence: TGTGCCAGCAGCGTAGACGGTAATGAGCAGTTCTTC.

This chain links TRBV12-3 or TRBV12-4 with TRBJ2-7; 7 bases align to TRBD1. With V trimmed by 6 bases and J by 6 bases, 11 bases remained unmatched. This CDR3 contains 14 residues. The DNA for the CDR3 is TGTGCCAGCAGCACAGGGGACGTCCTAGCCGAGCAGTACTTC. This sequence encodes CASSTGDVLAEQYF.

This rearrangement joins TRBV29-1 to TRBJ2-7; possible D gene TRBD2, 6 bases. CDR3 length: 12 residues. Trimming shortened V by 7 bases and J by 0 bases, and 10 bases separated the two germline ends. Germline CDR1 SQVTM, CDR2 ANQGSEA. For the CDR3, the DNA is TGCAGCGGGGGACTGGACTCCTACGAGCAGTACTTC. Residues: CSGGLDSYEQYF.

The V gene is TRBV7-2, the J gene TRBJ2-5, with D possibly matching TRBD1 (5 bases). CDR1 and CDR2 from the germline V gene are SGHTA and FQGNSA. The CDR3 spans 13 residues. V was clipped by 8 bases and J by 7 bases, with 17 bases between them. CDR3 DNA: TGTGCCAGCTCCCCAGGGATTAGGGGGACCCAGTACTTC. Translation gives CASSPGIRGTQYF.

The chain is built from TRBV12-3 or TRBV12-4 and TRBJ2-5; 10 bases are shared with TRBD2. The V segment lost 3 bases and the J segment 5 bases; nucleotides outside the gene matches: 3. The CDR3 spans 14 residues. CDR3 bases: TGTGCCAGCAGTTTGGCTAGCGGGAGTGAGACCCAGTACTTC. Its translation: CASSLASGSETQYF.

This chain uses TRBV20-1 with TRBJ2-7, with TRBD1 identical over 9 bases. Germline loops: CDR1 DFQATT, CDR2 SNEGSKA (reference sequence). This CDR3 is 14 amino acids long. The junction had 7 bases not matched to a gene; V was cut back by 4 bases and J by 3 bases. CDR3 loop: CSAIGGDRVYEQYF. For the CDR3, the DNA is TGCAGTGCTATAGGGGGGGACAGGGTCTACGAGCAGTACTTC.